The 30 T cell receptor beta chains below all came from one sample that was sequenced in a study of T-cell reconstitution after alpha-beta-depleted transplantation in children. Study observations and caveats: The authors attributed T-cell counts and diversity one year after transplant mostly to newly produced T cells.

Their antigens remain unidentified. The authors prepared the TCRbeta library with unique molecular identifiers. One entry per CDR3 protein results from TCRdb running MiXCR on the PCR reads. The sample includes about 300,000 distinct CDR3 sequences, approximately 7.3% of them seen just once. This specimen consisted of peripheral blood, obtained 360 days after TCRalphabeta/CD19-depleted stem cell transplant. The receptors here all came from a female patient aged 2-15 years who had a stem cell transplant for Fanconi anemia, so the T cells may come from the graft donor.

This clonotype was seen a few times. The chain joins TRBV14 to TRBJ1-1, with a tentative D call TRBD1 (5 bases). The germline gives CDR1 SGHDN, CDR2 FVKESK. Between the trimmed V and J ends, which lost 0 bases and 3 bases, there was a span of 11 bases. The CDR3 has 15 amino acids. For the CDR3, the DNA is TGTGCCAGCAGCCAAGATGGCACGGGGGACACTGAAGCTTTCTTT. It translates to CASSQDGTGDTEAFF.

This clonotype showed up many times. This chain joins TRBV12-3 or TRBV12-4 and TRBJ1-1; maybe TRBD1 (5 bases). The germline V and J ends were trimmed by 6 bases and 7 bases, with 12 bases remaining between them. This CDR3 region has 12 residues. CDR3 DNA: TGTGCCAGCAGACACGACAGCTTTGAAGCTTTCTTT. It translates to CASRHDSFEAFF.

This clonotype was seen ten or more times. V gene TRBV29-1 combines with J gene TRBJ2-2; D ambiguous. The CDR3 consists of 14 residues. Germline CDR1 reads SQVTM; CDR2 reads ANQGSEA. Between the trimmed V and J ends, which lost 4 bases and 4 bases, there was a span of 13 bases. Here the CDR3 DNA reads TGCAGCGTTGGTTGGGTCAGAACCACCGGGGAGCTGTTTTTT. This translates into CSVGWVRTTGELFF.

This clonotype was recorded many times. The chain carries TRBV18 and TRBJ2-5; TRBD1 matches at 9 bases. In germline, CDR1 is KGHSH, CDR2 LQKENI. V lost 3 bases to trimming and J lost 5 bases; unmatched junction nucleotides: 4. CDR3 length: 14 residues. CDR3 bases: TGTGCCAGCTCACCGCGGACAGGGGATGAGACCCAGTACTTC. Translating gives CASSPRTGDETQYF.

In DNA, the CDR3 is TGTGCCAGCAGCCCCCATGGGACAGGGTTTTACGAGCAGTACTTC. Amino acids: CASSPHGTGFYEQYF. The chain joins TRBV7-9 to TRBJ2-7, with TRBD1 matching over 9 bases. This CDR3 is 15 amino acids long. Germline CDR1 reads SEHNR; CDR2 reads FQNEAQ (reference sequence). Trimming cost V 5 bases and J 4 bases; bases outside gene matches: 9. Full variable domain (rest looked up from reference TRBV7-9 and TRBJ2-7): DTGVSQNPRHKITKRGQNVTFRCDPISEHNRLYWYRQTLGQGPEFLTYFQNEAQLEKSRLLSDRFSAERPKGSFSTLEIQRTEQGDSAMYLCASSPHGTGFYEQYFGPGTRLTVT.

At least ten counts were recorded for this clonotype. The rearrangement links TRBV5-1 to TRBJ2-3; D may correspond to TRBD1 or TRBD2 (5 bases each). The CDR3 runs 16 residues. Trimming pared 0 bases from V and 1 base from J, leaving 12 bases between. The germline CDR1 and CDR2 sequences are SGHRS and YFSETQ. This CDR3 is CASSLGTGAGTDTQYF. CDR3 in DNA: TGCGCCAGCAGCTTGGGGACCGGGGCAGGCACAGATACGCAGTATTTT.

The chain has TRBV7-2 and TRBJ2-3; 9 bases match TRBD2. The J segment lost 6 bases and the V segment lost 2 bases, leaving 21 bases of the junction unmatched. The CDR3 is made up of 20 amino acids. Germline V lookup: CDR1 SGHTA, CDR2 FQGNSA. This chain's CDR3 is CASSLFLNPGRGGLGDTQYF. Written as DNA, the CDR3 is TGTGCCAGCAGCTTATTCTTGAACCCCGGGCGGGGGGGCTTGGGCGATACGCAGTATTTT. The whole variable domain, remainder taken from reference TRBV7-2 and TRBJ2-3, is GAGVSQSPSNKVTEKGKDVELRCDPISGHTALYWYRQSLGQGLEFLIYFQGNSAPDKSGLPSDRFSAERTGGSVSTLTIQRTQQEDSAVYLCASSLFLNPGRGGLGDTQYFGPGTRLTVL.

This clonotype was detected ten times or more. CDR3 DNA sequence: TGTGCCAGCAGTTTAGTGTCTGGGGGCTACACCTTC. Translation gives CASSLVSGGYTF. The chain joins TRBV12-3 or TRBV12-4 to TRBJ1-2; D unclear. V lost 1 base, J lost 8 bases, and 8 bases lay in between. The CDR3 spans 12 residues.

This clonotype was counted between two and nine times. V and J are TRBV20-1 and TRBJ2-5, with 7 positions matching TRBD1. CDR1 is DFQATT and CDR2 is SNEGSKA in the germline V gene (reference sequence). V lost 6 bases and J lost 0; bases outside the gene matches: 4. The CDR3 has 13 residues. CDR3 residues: CSAPDRDQETQYF. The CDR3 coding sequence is TGCAGTGCACCCGACAGGGACCAAGAGACCCAGTACTTC.

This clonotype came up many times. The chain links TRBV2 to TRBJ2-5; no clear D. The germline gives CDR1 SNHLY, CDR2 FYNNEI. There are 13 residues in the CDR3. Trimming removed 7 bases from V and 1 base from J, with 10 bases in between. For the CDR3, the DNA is TGTGCCAGCAAAATTCTTCCCCAAGAGACCCAGTACTTC. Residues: CASKILPQETQYF.

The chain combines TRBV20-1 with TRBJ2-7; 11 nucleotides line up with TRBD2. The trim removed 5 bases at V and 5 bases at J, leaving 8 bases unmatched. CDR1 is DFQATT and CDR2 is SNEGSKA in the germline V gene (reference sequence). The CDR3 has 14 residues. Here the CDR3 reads CSAPLAGVSDEQYF. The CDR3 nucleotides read TGCAGTGCTCCACTAGCGGGAGTTTCAGACGAGCAGTACTTC.

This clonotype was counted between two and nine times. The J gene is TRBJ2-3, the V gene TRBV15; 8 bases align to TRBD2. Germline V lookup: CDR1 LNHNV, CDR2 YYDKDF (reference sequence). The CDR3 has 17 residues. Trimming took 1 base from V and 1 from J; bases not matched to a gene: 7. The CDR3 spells CATSRGGGTYGTDTQYF. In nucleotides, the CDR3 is TGTGCCACCAGCAGAGGCGGGGGGACGTACGGCACAGATACGCAGTATTTT.

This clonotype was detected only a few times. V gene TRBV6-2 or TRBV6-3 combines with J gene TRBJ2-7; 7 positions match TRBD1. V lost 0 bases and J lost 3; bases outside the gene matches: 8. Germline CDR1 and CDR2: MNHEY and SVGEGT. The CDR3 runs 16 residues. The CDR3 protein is CASSYSIRQGNYEQYF. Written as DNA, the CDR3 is TGTGCCAGCAGTTACTCGATACGACAGGGCAACTACGAGCAGTACTTC.

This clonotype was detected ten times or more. The CDR3 loop reads CASSLPGGSYNEQFF. In DNA form, the CDR3 reads TGTGCCAGCAGCTTGCCAGGGGGCTCCTACAATGAGCAGTTCTTC. The gene calls are TRBV5-6 and TRBJ2-1, with 7 bases fitting TRBD1. The V gene's germline CDR1 is SGHDT and CDR2 YYEEEE. The trim removed 1 base at V and 0 bases at J, leaving 1 base unmatched. There are 15 residues in the CDR3.

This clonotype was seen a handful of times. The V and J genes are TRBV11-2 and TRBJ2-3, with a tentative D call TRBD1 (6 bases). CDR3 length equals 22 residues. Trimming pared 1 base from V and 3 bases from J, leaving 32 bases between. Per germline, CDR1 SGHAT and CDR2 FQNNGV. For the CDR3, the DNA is TGTGCCAGCAGCTTAGGATCTAGGGTATGGGGGCATCGGCGCCAAAGGACAGATACGCAGTATTTT. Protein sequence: CASSLGSRVWGHRRQRTDTQYF.

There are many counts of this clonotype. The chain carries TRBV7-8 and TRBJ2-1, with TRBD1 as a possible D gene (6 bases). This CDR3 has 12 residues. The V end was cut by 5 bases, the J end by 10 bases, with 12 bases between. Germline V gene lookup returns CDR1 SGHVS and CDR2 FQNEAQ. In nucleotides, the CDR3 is TGTGCCAGCAGCCTGAGACAGGACGAGCAGTTCTTC. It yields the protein CASSLRQDEQFF.

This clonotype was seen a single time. DNA for the CDR3: TGTGCCAGCAGCCAATTGGACAGGGGGCGAAACTATGGCTACACCTTC. Translating gives CASSQLDRGRNYGYTF. J is TRBJ1-2 and V is TRBV16, with 11 bases identical to TRBD1. Germline lookup yields CDR1 KGHSY and CDR2 FQNENV. Losses at the gene ends were 1 base for V and 2 bases for J; bases not matched to a gene: 3. This CDR3 has 16 residues.

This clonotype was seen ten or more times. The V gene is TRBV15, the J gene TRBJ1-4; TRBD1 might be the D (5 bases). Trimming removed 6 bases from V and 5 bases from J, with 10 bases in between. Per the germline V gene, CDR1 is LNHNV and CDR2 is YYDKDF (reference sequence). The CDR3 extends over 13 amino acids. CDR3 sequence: CATRGKGNEKLFF. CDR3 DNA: TGTGCCACCAGGGGAAAGGGGAATGAAAAACTGTTTTTT.

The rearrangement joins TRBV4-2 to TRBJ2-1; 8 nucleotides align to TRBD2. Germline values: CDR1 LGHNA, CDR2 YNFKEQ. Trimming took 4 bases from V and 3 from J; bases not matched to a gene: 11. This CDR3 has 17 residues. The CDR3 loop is CASSPTTGGGYYNEQFF. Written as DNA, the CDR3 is TGTGCCAGCAGCCCTACTACCGGGGGGGGCTACTACAATGAGCAGTTCTTC.

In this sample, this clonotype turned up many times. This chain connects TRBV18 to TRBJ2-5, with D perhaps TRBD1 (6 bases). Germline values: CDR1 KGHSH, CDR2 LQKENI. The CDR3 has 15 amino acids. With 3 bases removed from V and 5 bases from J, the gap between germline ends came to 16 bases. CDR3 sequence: CASSPMKVGAETQYF. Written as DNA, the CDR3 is TGTGCCAGCTCACCTATGAAGGTGGGGGCGGAGACCCAGTACTTC.

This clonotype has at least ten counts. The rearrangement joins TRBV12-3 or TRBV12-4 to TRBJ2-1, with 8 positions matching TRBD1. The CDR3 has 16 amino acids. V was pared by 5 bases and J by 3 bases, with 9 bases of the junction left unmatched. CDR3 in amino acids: CASSPYQGAGYNEQFF. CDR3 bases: TGTGCCAGCAGTCCATATCAGGGGGCAGGCTACAATGAGCAGTTCTTC.

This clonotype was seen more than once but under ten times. In DNA form, the CDR3 reads TGTGCCAGCAGTTACTCAAGGGGGCTTACCGCTGAAGCTTTCTTT. Its translation: CASSYSRGLTAEAFF. The V call is TRBV6-5, the J call TRBJ1-1, with TRBD1 identical over 7 bases. The CDR3 length is 15 residues. Losses at the gene ends were 0 bases for V and 6 bases for J; bases not matched to a gene: 7. Germline CDR1 reads MNHEY; CDR2 reads SVGAGI.

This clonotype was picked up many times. CDR3: CSVRTDPTDTQYF. Here the CDR3 DNA reads TGCAGCGTTAGGACAGACCCCACAGATACGCAGTATTTT. The gene calls are TRBV29-1 and TRBJ2-3, with D tentatively TRBD1 (6 bases). Germline values: CDR1 SQVTM, CDR2 ANQGSEA. Trimming took off 5 bases at V and 2 bases at J, with 11 bases between the two ends. The CDR3 covers 13 residues.

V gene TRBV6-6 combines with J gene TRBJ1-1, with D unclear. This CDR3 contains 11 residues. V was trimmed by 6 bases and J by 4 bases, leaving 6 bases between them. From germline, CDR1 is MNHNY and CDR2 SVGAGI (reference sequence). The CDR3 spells CASRVSTEAFF. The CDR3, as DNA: TGTGCCAGCAGGGTGAGCACTGAAGCTTTCTTT.

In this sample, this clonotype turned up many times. Here the CDR3 reads CASSAGLAGGSAPDTQYF. In DNA, the CDR3 is TGCGCCAGCAGTGCTGGACTAGCGGGAGGATCAGCGCCAGATACGCAGTATTTT. The V and J genes are TRBV10-2 and TRBJ2-3; 14 bases align to TRBD2. V gave up 4 bases and J gave up 4 bases; unmatched junction bases: 10. Germline CDR1 and CDR2: WSHSY and SAAADI. The CDR3 is 18 residues long.

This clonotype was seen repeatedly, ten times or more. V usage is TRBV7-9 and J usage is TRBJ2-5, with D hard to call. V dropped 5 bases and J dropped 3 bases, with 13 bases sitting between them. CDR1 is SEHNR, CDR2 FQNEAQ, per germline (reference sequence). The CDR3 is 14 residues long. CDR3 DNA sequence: TGTGCCAGCAGCCTTAGTGGGCCGAAAGAGACCCAGTACTTC. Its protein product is CASSLSGPKETQYF.

The CDR3 DNA reads as TGTGCCAGCAGCTTAGTAACTAGCGGGGCCGGGGATACGCAGTATTTT. It encodes CASSLVTSGAGDTQYF. V usage is TRBV7-7 and J usage is TRBJ2-3, with 10 bases that match TRBD2. From germline, CDR1 is SSHAT and CDR2 FNYEAQ (reference sequence). Trimming at V came to 1 base and at J to 6 bases, leaving 7 bases not matched to a gene. This CDR3 is built from 16 residues.

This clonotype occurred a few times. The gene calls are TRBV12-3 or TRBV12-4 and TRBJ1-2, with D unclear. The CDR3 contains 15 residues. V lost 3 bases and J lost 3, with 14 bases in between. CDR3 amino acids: CASSFQDGVYYGYTF. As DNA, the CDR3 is TGTGCCAGCAGTTTTCAAGATGGGGTTTACTATGGCTACACCTTC.

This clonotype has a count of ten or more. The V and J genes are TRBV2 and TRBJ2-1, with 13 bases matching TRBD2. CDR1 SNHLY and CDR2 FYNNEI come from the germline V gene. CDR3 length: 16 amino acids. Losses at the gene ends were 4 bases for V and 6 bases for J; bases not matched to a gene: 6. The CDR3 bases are TGTGCCAGCAGTGGCGGACTAGCGGGAGTCCTCAATGAGCAGTTCTTC. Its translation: CASSGGLAGVLNEQFF.

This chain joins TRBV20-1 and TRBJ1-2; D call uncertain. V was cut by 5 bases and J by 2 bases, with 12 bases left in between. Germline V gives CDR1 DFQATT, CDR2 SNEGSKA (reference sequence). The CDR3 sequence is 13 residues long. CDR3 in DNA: TGCAGTGCTTCGCACGACAAGAACTATGGCTACACCTTC. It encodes CSASHDKNYGYTF.